Listed below are T cell receptor beta chains from one sample, sequenced in a study of T-cell reconstitution after alpha-beta-depleted transplantation in children. TCRdb analysed the PCR reads with MiXCR anew, one entry per CDR3 protein. This table holds a few hundred thousand distinct CDR3 sequences, roughly 13% found once. Specimen: PBMCs, mostly from graft donor cells, collected 360 days after TCRalphabeta/CD19-depleted stem cell transplant. These receptors all stem from a male patient aged 10 to 17 who had a stem cell transplant for acute myeloid leukemia, so the T cells may come from the graft donor. Both conserved end residues are part of each CDR3. A D gene is named only where the DNA matches it firmly. Size is stated for part of the rows, as once, few or many counts, or as a class when the clone is expanded.

>TRBV20-1|many|NA|TRBJ1-3
CSALRDVPPF
TGCAGTGCTCTACGGGACGTCCCGCCTTTT
>TRBV10-3|NA|TRBD2|TRBJ2-3
CAISDVREGTDTQYF
TGTGCCATCAGTGATGTGCGGGAGGGAACAGATACGCAGTATTTT
>TRBV28|few|TRBD1|TRBJ2-5
CASRRGQAQYF
TGTGCCAGCAGAAGGGGGCAGGCCCAGTACTTC
>TRBV20-1|NA|TRBD2|TRBJ2-7
CSASAGSYEQYF
TGCAGTGCCTCAGCGGGATCCTACGAGCAGTACTTC
>TRBV6-5|NA|TRBD1|TRBJ2-7
CASSYLSGQGRNEQYF
TGTGCCAGCAGTTACCTTTCGGGACAGGGGAGGAACGAGCAGTACTTC
>TRBV5-6|NA|TRBD1|TRBJ2-1
CASSLRQGAIQNEQFF
TGTGCCAGCAGCTTGAGACAGGGGGCGATCCAAAATGAGCAGTTCTTC
>TRBV5-1|NA|TRBD2|TRBJ2-2
CASSLLAGAANTGELFF
TGCGCCAGCAGCCTGCTAGCGGGAGCAGCGAACACCGGGGAGCTGTTTTTT
>TRBV6-5|NA|TRBD1|TRBJ2-6
CASSYSGQGHPKDVLTF
TGTGCCAGCAGTTACTCAGGACAGGGCCACCCTAAGGACGTCCTGACTTTC
>TRBV7-9|many|NA|TRBJ2-5
CASSLVEGETQYF
TGTGCCAGCAGCTTAGTCGAGGGAGAGACCCAGTACTTC
>TRBV4-3|NA|NA|TRBJ2-5
CASKGRHETQYF
TGCGCCAGCAAGGGGAGGCACGAGACCCAGTACTTC
>TRBV2|few|NA|TRBJ2-7
CASGAANEQYF
TGTGCCAGCGGCGCAGCGAACGAGCAGTACTTC
>TRBV6-1|NA|TRBD1|TRBJ2-1
CASGRQGRSNEQFF
TGTGCCAGCGGAAGACAGGGTCGATCCAATGAGCAGTTCTTC
>TRBV4-3|few|TRBD2|TRBJ2-5
CASSQDQLAGVETQYF
TGCGCCAGCAGCCAAGATCAGCTAGCGGGAGTGGAGACCCAGTACTTC
>TRBV6-1|NA|TRBD2|TRBJ2-2
CASRVLAGGWTGELFF
TGTGCCAGCAGAGTACTAGCGGGAGGATGGACCGGGGAGCTGTTTTTT
>TRBV9|NA|TRBD2|TRBJ2-5
CASSPGGGLPWETQYF
TGTGCCAGCAGCCCCGGGGGGGGACTACCTTGGGAGACCCAGTACTTC
>TRBV12-3/TRBV12-4|few|NA|TRBJ2-1
CASFRDSPYNEQFF
TGTGCCAGCTTCCGGGACTCACCTTACAATGAGCAGTTCTTC
>TRBV5-1|NA|TRBD2|TRBJ2-7
CASSLELAETYEQYF
TGCGCCAGCAGCTTGGAACTAGCGGAGACCTACGAGCAGTACTTC
>TRBV11-2|NA|TRBD2|TRBJ2-2
CASSPTSGRAVNVGELFF
TGTGCCAGCAGCCCGACTAGCGGGAGGGCCGTTAACGTCGGGGAGCTGTTTTTT
>TRBV2|NA|TRBD2|TRBJ2-7
CASIWTSGYEQYF
TGTGCCAGCATTTGGACTAGCGGATACGAGCAGTACTTC
>TRBV12-3/TRBV12-4|many|NA|TRBJ2-7
CASSFDLPGEQYF
TGTGCCAGCAGTTTCGACTTACCGGGGGAGCAGTACTTC
>TRBV11-2|NA|NA|TRBJ2-7
CASSSTRPIEQYF
TGTGCCAGCAGCTCCACCCGGCCCATCGAGCAGTACTTC
>TRBV7-8|NA|NA|TRBJ2-1
CASTRVGGTSSYNEQFF
TGTGCCAGCACCAGAGTAGGCGGAACGAGCTCCTACAATGAGCAGTTCTTC
>TRBV20-1|NA|NA|TRBJ2-1
CSAKRLAGSYNEQFF
TGCAGTGCTAAACGGTTAGCAGGTTCCTACAATGAGCAGTTCTTC
>TRBV12-3/TRBV12-4|few|TRBD2|TRBJ2-7
CASRETSGRAGEQYF
TGTGCCAGCAGGGAAACTAGCGGGAGGGCCGGTGAGCAGTACTTC
>TRBV28|NA|NA|TRBJ2-1
CASGSASYNEQFF
TGTGCCAGCGGGAGTGCCTCCTACAATGAGCAGTTCTTC
>TRBV7-6|NA|TRBD2|TRBJ2-2
CASSLEAGGSGELFF
TGTGCCAGCAGCTTAGAGGCGGGAGGTTCCGGGGAGCTGTTTTTT
>TRBV6-2/TRBV6-3|NA|TRBD2|TRBJ2-1
CASSKLAGVDNEQFF
TGTGCCAGCAGTAAACTAGCGGGAGTTGACAATGAGCAGTTCTTC
>TRBV29-1|few|NA|TRBJ2-1
CSVAGRFSYNEQFF
TGCAGCGTAGCCGGACGTTTCTCCTACAATGAGCAGTTCTTC
>TRBV6-5|NA|NA|TRBJ2-2
CASSYQITTATGELFF
TGTGCCAGCAGTTACCAAATAACAACAGCCACCGGGGAGCTGTTTTTT
>TRBV12-3/TRBV12-4|few|TRBD1|TRBJ2-3
CASSSGQGSTDTQYF
TGTGCCAGCAGTTCGGGACAGGGTAGCACAGATACGCAGTATTTT
>TRBV7-2|many|NA|TRBJ2-1
CASSPSKYREFF
TGTGCCAGCAGCCCCAGCAAGTATCGGGAGTTCTTC
>TRBV5-1|NA|NA|TRBJ2-4
CASSLGLGVGKNIQYF
TGCGCCAGCAGCTTGGGCCTTGGAGTAGGCAAAAACATTCAGTACTTC
>TRBV12-3/TRBV12-4|NA|TRBD2|TRBJ2-3
CASRRTSGRLTDTQYF
TGTGCCAGCAGAAGGACTAGCGGGAGGCTCACAGATACGCAGTATTTT
>TRBV5-1|NA|NA|TRBJ2-5
CASSLEQGGGETQYF
TGCGCCAGCAGCTTGGAGCAGGGTGGTGGAGAGACCCAGTACTTC
>TRBV12-3/TRBV12-4|NA|NA|TRBJ2-3
CASSSGPGPPDTQYF
TGTGCCAGCAGTTCAGGGCCGGGACCGCCAGATACGCAGTATTTT
>TRBV11-2|many|TRBD2|TRBJ2-1
CASSFPGLAGSLHNEQFF
TGTGCCAGCAGCTTCCCGGGACTAGCGGGGTCTCTACACAATGAGCAGTTCTTC
>TRBV6-2/TRBV6-3|many|NA|TRBJ2-3
CASLLAPAHTDTQYF
TGTGCCAGCCTCCTGGCCCCGGCACACACAGATACGCAGTATTTT
>TRBV4-3|few|NA|TRBJ2-5
CASSQDRLQGRETQYF
TGCGCCAGCAGCCAAGATCGCCTACAGGGTCGAGAGACCCAGTACTTC
>TRBV7-8|NA|NA|TRBJ2-5
CASSLVRIPRRNQETQYF
TGTGCCAGCAGCTTAGTCAGGATACCTCGGCGAAACCAAGAGACCCAGTACTTC
>TRBV20-1|NA|TRBD1|TRBJ2-1
CSASLPTGGAPNEQFF
TGCAGTGCTTCCCTACCCACAGGGGGCGCCCCGAATGAGCAGTTCTTC
>TRBV20-1|many|NA|TRBJ2-3
CSANRDPRSSGTDTQYF
TGCAGTGCGAACCGGGACCCCAGGTCGAGCGGCACAGATACGCAGTATTTT
>TRBV3-1|NA|NA|TRBJ2-3
CASSRGGDGDTQYF
TGTGCCAGCTCGCGAGGGGGGGACGGGGATACGCAGTATTTT
>TRBV5-1|few|TRBD2|TRBJ2-2
CASSPPGLATGELFF
TGCGCCAGCAGCCCGCCGGGACTAGCGACCGGGGAGCTGTTTTTT
>TRBV7-7|NA|TRBD1|TRBJ1-6
CASSFDRVRSPLHF
TGTGCTAGCAGCTTCGACAGGGTTCGGTCACCCCTCCACTTT
>TRBV5-1|few|TRBD2|TRBJ2-7
CASSLVSLAGELIYEQYF
TGCGCCAGCAGCTTGGTTAGTCTAGCGGGAGAGTTAATTTACGAGCAGTACTTC
>TRBV19|NA|NA|TRBJ2-7
CASSIAHKVSYEQYF
TGTGCCAGTAGTATAGCCCACAAGGTCTCCTACGAGCAGTACTTC
>TRBV27|NA|NA|TRBJ2-1
CASSLLGTQGNEQFF
TGTGCCAGCAGTTTATTGGGGACCCAAGGCAATGAGCAGTTCTTC
>TRBV12-3/TRBV12-4|few|NA|TRBJ2-4
CASSFKGGKNIQYF
TGTGCCAGCAGTTTTAAGGGCGGCAAAAACATTCAGTACTTC
>TRBV7-3|few|NA|TRBJ2-1
CASSLTGGRRDEQFF
TGTGCCAGCAGCTTAACGGGAGGACGTAGGGATGAGCAGTTCTTC
>TRBV20-1|many|TRBD2|TRBJ2-7
CSARTSNSYEQYF
TGCAGTGCACGGACTAGCAACTCCTACGAGCAGTACTTC
>TRBV6-1|few|TRBD2|TRBJ2-5
CASSFRTSGRGRTQYF
TGTGCCAGCAGCTTTCGGACTAGCGGGAGGGGACGGACCCAGTACTTC
>TRBV7-3|NA|NA|TRBJ2-7
CASSPTSAGKEQYF
TGTGCCAGCAGCCCCACATCGGCAGGGAAGGAGCAGTACTTC
>TRBV4-2|NA|TRBD2|TRBJ2-7
CASSVATSGSYEQYF
TGTGCCAGCAGCGTCGCTACTAGCGGTTCCTACGAGCAGTACTTC
>TRBV7-9|few|NA|TRBJ2-1
CASSLWTASSYNEQFF
TGTGCCAGCAGCTTATGGACCGCTAGCTCCTACAATGAGCAGTTCTTC
>TRBV20-1|few|TRBD2|TRBJ2-7
CSARGRPGREAYEQYF
TGCAGTGCTAGAGGAAGACCCGGGCGGGAGGCCTACGAGCAGTACTTC
>TRBV7-6|few|NA|TRBJ2-2
CASSFLVGNTGELFF
TGTGCCAGCAGCTTTCTAGTGGGGAACACCGGGGAGCTGTTTTTT
>TRBV19|NA|NA|TRBJ1-1
CASSIKQPTLNTEAFF
TGTGCCAGTAGTATTAAACAGCCAACCTTGAACACTGAAGCTTTCTTT
>TRBV12-3/TRBV12-4|NA|NA|TRBJ2-3
CASSSPMGDYTDTQYF
TGTGCCAGCAGTTCCCCCATGGGGGATTACACAGATACGCAGTATTTT
>TRBV7-8|NA|NA|TRBJ1-5
CASKAYPPGEVYQPQHF
TGTGCCAGCAAAGCTTACCCCCCGGGGGAGGTTTATCAGCCCCAGCATTTT
>TRBV7-9|few|NA|TRBJ1-2
CASSLGGYGTNYGYTF
TGTGCCAGCAGCTTAGGAGGATATGGGACTAACTATGGCTACACCTTC